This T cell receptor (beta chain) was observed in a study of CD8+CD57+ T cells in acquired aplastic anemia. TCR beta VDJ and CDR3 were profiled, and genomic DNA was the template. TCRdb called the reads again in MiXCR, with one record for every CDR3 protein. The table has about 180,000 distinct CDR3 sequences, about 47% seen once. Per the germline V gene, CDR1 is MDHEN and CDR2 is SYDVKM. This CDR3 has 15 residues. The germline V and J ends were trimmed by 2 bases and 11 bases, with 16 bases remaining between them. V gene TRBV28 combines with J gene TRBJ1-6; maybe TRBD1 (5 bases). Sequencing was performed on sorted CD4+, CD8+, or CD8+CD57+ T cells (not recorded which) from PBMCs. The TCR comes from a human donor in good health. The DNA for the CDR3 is TGTGCCAGCAGTTTAAGGGCAGGGAACAATCCACCCCTCCACTTT. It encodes CASSLRAGNNPPLHF.